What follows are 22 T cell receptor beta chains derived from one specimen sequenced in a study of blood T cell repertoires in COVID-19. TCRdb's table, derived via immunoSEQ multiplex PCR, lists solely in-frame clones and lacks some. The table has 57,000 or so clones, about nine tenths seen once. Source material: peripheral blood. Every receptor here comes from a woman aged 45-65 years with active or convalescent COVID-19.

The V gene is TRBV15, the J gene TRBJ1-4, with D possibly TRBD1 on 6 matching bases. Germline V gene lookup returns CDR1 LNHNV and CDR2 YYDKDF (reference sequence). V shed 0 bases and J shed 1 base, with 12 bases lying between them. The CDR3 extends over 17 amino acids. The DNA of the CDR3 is TGTGCCACCAGCAGAGATGGGGGGGGCGGAACTAATGAAAAACTGTTTTTT. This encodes CATSRDGGGGTNEKLFF.

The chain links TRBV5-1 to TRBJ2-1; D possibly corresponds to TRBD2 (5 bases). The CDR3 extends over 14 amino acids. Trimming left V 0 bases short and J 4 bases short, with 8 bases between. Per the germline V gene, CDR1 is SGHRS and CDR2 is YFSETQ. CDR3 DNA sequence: TGCGCCAGCAGCTTGGGGGGAGTGTACAATGAGCAGTTCTTC. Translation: CASSLGGVYNEQFF.

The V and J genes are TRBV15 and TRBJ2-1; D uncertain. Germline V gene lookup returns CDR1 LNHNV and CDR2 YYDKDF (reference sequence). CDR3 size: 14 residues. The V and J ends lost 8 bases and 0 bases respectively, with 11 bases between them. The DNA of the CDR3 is TGTGCCACCTCGCTACTCGTCTCCTACAATGAGCAGTTCTTC. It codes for CATSLLVSYNEQFF.

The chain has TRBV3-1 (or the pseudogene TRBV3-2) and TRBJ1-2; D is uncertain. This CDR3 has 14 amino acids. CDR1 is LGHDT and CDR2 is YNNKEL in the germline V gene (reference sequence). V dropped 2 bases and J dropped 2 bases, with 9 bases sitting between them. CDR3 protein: CASSQSTGNYGYTF. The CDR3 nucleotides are TGTGCCAGCAGCCAATCGACGGGGAACTATGGCTACACCTTC.

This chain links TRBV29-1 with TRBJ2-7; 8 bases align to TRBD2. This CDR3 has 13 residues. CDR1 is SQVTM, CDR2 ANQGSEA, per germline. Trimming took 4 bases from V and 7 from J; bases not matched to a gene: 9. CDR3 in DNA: TGCAGCGTTGGGAGCGGGAGCGGGTATGAGCAGTACTTC. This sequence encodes CSVGSGSGYEQYF.

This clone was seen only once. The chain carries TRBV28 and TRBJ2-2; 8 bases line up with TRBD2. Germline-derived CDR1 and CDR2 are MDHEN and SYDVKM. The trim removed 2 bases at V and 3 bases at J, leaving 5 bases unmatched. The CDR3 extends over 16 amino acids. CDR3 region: CASSLRAGVYTGELFF. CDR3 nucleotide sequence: TGTGCCAGCAGTTTAAGAGCGGGAGTTTACACCGGGGAGCTGTTTTTT.

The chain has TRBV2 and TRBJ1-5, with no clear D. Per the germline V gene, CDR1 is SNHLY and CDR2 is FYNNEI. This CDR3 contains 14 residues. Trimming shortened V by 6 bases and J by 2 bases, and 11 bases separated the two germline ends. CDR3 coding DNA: TGTGCCAGCAGCGAGTCCGCCCGCAATCAGCCCCAGCATTTT. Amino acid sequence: CASSESARNQPQHF.

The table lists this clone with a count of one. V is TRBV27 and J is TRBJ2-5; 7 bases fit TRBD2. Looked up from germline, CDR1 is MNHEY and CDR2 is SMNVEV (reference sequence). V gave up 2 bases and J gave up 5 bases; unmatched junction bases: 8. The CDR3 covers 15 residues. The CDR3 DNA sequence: TGTGCCAGCAGTTTACCGCGGGAGCGTTTGGAGACCCAGTACTTC. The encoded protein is CASSLPRERLETQYF.

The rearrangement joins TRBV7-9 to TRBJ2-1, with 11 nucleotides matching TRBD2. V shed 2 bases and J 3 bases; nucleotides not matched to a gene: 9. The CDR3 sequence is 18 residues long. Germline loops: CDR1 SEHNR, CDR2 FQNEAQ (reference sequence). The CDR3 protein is CASSLPPRLAGIYNEQFF. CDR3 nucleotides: TGTGCCAGCAGCTTACCCCCCCGACTAGCGGGGATCTACAATGAGCAGTTCTTC. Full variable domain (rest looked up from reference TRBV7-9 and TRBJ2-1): DTGVSQNPRHKITKRGQNVTFRCDPISEHNRLYWYRQTLGQGPEFLTYFQNEAQLEKSRLLSDRFSAERPKGSFSTLEIQRTEQGDSAMYLCASSLPPRLAGIYNEQFFGPGTRLTVL.

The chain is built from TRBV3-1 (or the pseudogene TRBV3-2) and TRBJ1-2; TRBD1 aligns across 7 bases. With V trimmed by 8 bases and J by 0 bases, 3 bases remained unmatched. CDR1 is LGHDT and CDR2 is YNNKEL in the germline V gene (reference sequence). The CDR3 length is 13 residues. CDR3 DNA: TGTGCCAGCTTTGGACAGGCTAACTATGGCTACACCTTC. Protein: CASFGQANYGYTF.

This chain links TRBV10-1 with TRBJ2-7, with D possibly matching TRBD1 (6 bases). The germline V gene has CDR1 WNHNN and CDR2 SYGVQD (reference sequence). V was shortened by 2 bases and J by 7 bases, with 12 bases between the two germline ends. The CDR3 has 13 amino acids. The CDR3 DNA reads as TGCGCCAGCAGTGAGGGGGGCACGGGGGAGCAGTACTTC. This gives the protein CASSEGGTGEQYF.

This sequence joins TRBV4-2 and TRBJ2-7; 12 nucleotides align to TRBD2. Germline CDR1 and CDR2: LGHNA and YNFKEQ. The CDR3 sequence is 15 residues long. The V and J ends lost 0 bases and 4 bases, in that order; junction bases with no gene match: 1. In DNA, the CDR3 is TGTGCCAGCAGCCAAGAGCTAGCGGGAGGGTACGAGCAGTACTTC. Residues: CASSQELAGGYEQYF.

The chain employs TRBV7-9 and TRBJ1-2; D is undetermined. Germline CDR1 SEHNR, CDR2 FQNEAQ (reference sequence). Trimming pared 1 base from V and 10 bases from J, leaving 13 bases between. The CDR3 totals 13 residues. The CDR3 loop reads CASSLVGWSDYTF. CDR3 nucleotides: TGTGCCAGCAGCTTAGTCGGGTGGTCAGACTACACCTTC.

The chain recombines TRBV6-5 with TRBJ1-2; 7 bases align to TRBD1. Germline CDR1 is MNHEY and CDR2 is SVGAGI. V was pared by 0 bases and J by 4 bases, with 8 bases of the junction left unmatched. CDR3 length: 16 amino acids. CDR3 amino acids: CASSYSKGGGIYGYTF. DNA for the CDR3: TGTGCCAGCAGTTACTCAAAAGGGGGCGGTATCTATGGCTACACCTTC.

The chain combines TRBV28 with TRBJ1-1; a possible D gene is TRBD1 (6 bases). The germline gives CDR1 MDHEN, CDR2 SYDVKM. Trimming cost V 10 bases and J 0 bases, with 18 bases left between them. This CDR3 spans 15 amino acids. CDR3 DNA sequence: TGTGCCACCGCATCGGACAGAAAATTGAACACTGAAGCTTTCTTT. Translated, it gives CATASDRKLNTEAFF. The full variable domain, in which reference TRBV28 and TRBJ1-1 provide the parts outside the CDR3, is DVKVTQSSRYLVKRTGEKVFLECVQDMDHENMFWYRQDPGLGLRLIYFSYDVKMKEKGDIPEGYSVSREKKERFSLILESASTNQTSMYLCATASDRKLNTEAFFGQGTRLTVV.

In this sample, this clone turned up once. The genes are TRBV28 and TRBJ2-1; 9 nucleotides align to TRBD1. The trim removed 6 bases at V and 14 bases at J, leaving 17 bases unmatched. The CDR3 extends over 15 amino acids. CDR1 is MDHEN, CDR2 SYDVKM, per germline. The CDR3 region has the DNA TGTGCCAGCAGCCCCCCGGGACAGGGATCCAATCGAGAGTTCTTC. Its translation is CASSPPGQGSNREFF. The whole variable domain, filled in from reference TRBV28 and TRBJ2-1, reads DVKVTQSSRYLVKRTGEKVFLECVQDMDHENMFWYRQDPGLGLRLIYFSYDVKMKEKGDIPEGYSVSREKKERFSLILESASTNQTSMYLCASSPPGQGSNREFFGPGTRLTVL.

CDR3 residues: CASSGKQGSYEQYF. As DNA, the CDR3 is TGTGCCAGCAGCGGAAAACAGGGGAGCTACGAGCAGTACTTC. The chain carries TRBV5-4 and TRBJ2-7; 7 bases map to TRBD1. Germline V lookup: CDR1 SGHNT, CDR2 YYREEE (reference sequence). Trimming cost V 4 bases and J 3 bases; bases outside gene matches: 7. The CDR3 is made up of 14 amino acids.

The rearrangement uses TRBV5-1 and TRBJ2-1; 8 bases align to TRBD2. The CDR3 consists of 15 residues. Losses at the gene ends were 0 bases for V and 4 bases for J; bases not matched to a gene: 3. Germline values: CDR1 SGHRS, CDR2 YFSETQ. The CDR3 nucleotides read TGCGCCAGCAGCTTGGAGTCGGGAGGGTACAATGAGCAGTTCTTC. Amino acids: CASSLESGGYNEQFF.

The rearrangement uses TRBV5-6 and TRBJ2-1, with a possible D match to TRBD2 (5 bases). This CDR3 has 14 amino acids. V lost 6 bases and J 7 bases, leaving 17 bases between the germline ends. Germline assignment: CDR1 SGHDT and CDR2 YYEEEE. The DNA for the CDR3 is TGTGCCAGCATCGACGACTTAACTAGGAATGAGCAGTTCTTC. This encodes CASIDDLTRNEQFF.

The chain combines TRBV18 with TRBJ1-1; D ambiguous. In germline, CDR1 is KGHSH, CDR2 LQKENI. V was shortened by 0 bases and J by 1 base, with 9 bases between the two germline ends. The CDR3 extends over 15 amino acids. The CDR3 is CASSPPSGGNTEAFF. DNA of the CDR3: TGTGCCAGCTCACCACCGTCGGGTGGGAACACTGAAGCTTTCTTT.

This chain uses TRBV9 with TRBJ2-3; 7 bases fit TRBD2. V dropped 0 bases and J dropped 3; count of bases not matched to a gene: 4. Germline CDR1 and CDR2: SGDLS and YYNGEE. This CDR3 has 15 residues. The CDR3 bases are TGTGCCAGCAGCGTAGATGCGGGAGTGACAGATACGCAGTATTTT. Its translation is CASSVDAGVTDTQYF.

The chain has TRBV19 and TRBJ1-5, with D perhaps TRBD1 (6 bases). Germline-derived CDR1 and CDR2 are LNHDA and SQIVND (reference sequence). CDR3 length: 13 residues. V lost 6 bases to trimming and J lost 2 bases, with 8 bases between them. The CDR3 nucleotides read TGTGCCAGTAGCCGACAGGGCAATCAGCCCCAGCATTTT. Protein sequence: CASSRQGNQPQHF.